This T cell receptor beta chain derives from a study of blood T cell repertoires in COVID-19. The CDR3 spans 15 residues. The V and J ends lost 4 bases and 6 bases respectively, with 15 bases between them. The germline gives CDR1 MGHRA, CDR2 YSYEKL. The data were produced by immunoSEQ multiplex PCR, yet TCRdb's version contains in-frame clones alone and is incomplete. The sample includes around 220,000 clones, around 84% of them seen just once. The chain links TRBV4-1 to TRBJ1-4, with D unresolved. This clonotype was obtained from a man aged 25-45 years with active or convalescent COVID-19. The specimen was peripheral blood. CDR3 amino acids: CASSPTGSGDEKLFF. The CDR3 bases are TGCGCCAGCAGCCCCACGGGGTCCGGGGATGAAAAACTGTTTTTT.